Each of the 10 T cell receptor beta chains below was sequenced from the same sample in a study of shared clonotypes between healthy human individuals. Clones were read by immunoSEQ multiplex PCR, and TCRdb kept only the in-frame ones, dropping some. The sample holds 450,000 to 500,000 clones, around 73% seen once. The sequencing input was PBMCs. These receptors were collected from a woman in her forties in good health. Some clones in this sample may be carry-over from other donors' samples.

The chain links TRBV29-1 to TRBJ1-3; D call uncertain. Germline lookup yields CDR1 SQVTM and CDR2 ANQGSEA. The CDR3 has 13 residues. The germline V and J ends were trimmed by 3 bases and 2 bases, with 8 bases remaining between them. In nucleotides, the CDR3 is TGCAGCGTTGAGGAGGGTACTGGAAACACCATATATTTT. Amino acids: CSVEEGTGNTIYF.

This clone was observed a handful of times. Other DNA sequences in this specimen translate into the identical CDR3. The CDR3 DNA reads TGTGCCAGCTCACCTCAGGGAGTTGGGAACACTGAAGCTTTCTTT. This translates into CASSPQGVGNTEAFF. This chain uses TRBV18 with TRBJ1-1; D might be TRBD1 (5 bases). The CDR3 is 15 residues long. CDR1 and CDR2 from the germline V gene are KGHSH and LQKENI. Trimming removed 3 bases from V and 1 base from J, with 12 bases in between.

The count of this clone is one. The V call is TRBV5-6, the J call TRBJ2-5; D is perhaps TRBD2 (6 bases). V lost 4 bases to trimming and J lost 2 bases, with 18 bases between them. Germline V CDR1 and CDR2: SGHDT, YYEEEE. CDR3 length: 16 residues. The CDR3 protein is CASSPRKRGGQETQYF. CDR3 bases: TGTGCCAGCAGCCCCCGGAAGAGGGGAGGACAAGAGACCCAGTACTTC.

This clone was seen many times. This rearrangement joins TRBV14 to TRBJ1-3; D remains ambiguous. The CDR3 has 16 residues. CDR1 and CDR2 (germline): SGHDN, FVKESK. Trimming removed 4 bases from V and 3 bases from J, with 16 bases in between. The chain's CDR3 is CASSLIGPKFGNTIYF. In DNA form, the CDR3 reads TGTGCCAGCAGCCTGATTGGGCCGAAGTTTGGAAACACCATATATTTT.

The table lists this clone with a count of one. A far larger clone is one base from this, pointing to a likely read error. CDR3 residues: CSVAQGSSTEAFF. The DNA of the CDR3 is TGCAGCGTTGCACAGGGCAGCAGCACTGAAGCTTTCTTT. The chain links TRBV29-1 to TRBJ1-1; a possible D gene is TRBD1 (6 bases). V was trimmed by 4 bases and J by 4 bases, leaving 13 bases between them. The CDR3 covers 13 residues. Germline-derived CDR1 and CDR2 are SQVTM and ANQGSEA.

This chain connects TRBV11-1 to TRBJ2-3; 7 bases line up with TRBD1. Per the germline V gene, CDR1 is SGHAT and CDR2 is FQDESV (reference sequence). Trimming cost V 5 bases and J 6 bases; bases outside gene matches: 5. The CDR3 contains 13 residues. The chain's CDR3 is CASSTNRGDTQYF. The CDR3 DNA follows: TGTGCCAGCAGCACAAACAGGGGTGATACGCAGTATTTT.

The rearrangement joins TRBV7-2 to TRBJ2-5; D perhaps matches TRBD1 (8 bases). Germline CDR1 reads SGHTA; CDR2 reads FQGNSA. CDR3 length: 15 amino acids. The ends were cut back, 5 bases at V and 4 bases at J, with 17 bases in the middle. In nucleotides, the CDR3 is TGTGCCAGCAGCATACAGGGGGGGGAGCTAGAGACCCAGTACTTC. It encodes CASSIQGGELETQYF.

The rearrangement uses TRBV27 and TRBJ2-7; tentatively, D is TRBD1 or TRBD2 (5 bases each). With 2 bases removed from V and 2 bases from J, the gap between germline ends came to 10 bases. The germline gives CDR1 MNHEY, CDR2 SMNVEV (reference sequence). CDR3 length: 14 residues. The CDR3 is CASSLRWGPYEQYF. In nucleotides, the CDR3 is TGTGCCAGCAGTTTAAGGTGGGGACCCTACGAGCAGTACTTC.

The chain links TRBV6-1 to TRBJ1-2; D unclear. Germline V CDR1 and CDR2: MNHNS, SASEGT. This CDR3 contains 13 residues. V was pared by 3 bases and J by 5 bases, with 10 bases between. The CDR3 nucleotides are TGTGCCAGCAGTGACTGGGCAGGTTATGGCTACACCTTC. This translates into CASSDWAGYGYTF.

The chain joins TRBV29-1 to TRBJ1-1; 9 nucleotides match TRBD1. The J segment lost 5 bases and the V segment lost 7 bases, leaving 8 bases of the junction unmatched. The CDR3 loop spans 13 amino acids. The germline gives CDR1 SQVTM, CDR2 ANQGSEA. The CDR3 sequence: CSAKTGGVTEAFF. CDR3 in DNA: TGCAGCGCTAAGACAGGGGGGGTGACTGAAGCTTTCTTT.